This TCR beta chain derives from a study of T-cell memory formation after mild COVID-19. General study findings and limits: While clones contracting from day 15 to 85 were balanced between CD4 and CD8, later expanders leaned CD4+. Cross-reactive memory seemingly joined, as some responding clones were found in pre-infection memory.

Comment on this clonotype: Its antigen is currently unknown.

In TCRdb, the 5' RACE reads were re-called with MiXCR into one record per CDR3 protein. The sample lists more than 400,000 distinct CDR3 sequences, around a sixth occurring once. Germline-derived CDR1 and CDR2 are SGHRS and YFSETQ. V was shortened by 4 bases and J by 0 bases, with 12 bases between the two germline ends. The CDR3 spans 15 residues. V gene TRBV5-1 combines with J gene TRBJ2-3; tentatively, D is TRBD2 (5 bases). This receptor was identified in an adult woman who had mild COVID-19 (a few samples of this study predate the infection). Cell type and time point are not known. Material for sequencing was PBMCs or a T cell subset sorted from them (not recorded which). The CDR3 region is CASSARRASTDTQYF. CDR3 in DNA: TGCGCCAGCAGCGCTCGGCGGGCGAGCACAGATACGCAGTATTTT. The complete variable domain, with remaining parts taken from reference TRBV5-1 and TRBJ2-3, reads KAGVTQTPRYLIKTRGQQVTLSCSPISGHRSVSWYQQTPGQGLQFLFEYFSETQRNKGNFPGRFSGRQFSNSRSEMNVSTLELGDSALYLCASSARRASTDTQYFGPGTRLTVL.